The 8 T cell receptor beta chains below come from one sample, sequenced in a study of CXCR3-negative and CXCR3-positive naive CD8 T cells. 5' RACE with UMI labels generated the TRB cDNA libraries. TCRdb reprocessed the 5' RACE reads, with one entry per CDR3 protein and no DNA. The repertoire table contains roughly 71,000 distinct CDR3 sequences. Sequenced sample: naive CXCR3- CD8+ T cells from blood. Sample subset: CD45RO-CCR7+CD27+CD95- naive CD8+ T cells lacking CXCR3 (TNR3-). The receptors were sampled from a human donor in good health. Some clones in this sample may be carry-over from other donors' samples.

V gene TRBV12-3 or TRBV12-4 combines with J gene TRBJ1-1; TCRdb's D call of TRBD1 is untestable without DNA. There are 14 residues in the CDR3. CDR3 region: CASSFRVLTTEAFF.

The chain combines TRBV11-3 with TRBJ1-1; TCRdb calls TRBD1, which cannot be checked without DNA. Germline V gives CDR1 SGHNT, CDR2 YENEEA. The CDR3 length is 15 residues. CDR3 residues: CASSGYGDLNTEAFF.

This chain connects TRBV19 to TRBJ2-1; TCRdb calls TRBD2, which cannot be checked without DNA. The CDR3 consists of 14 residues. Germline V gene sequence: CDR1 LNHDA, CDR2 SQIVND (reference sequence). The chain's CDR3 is CASSMMSSHNEQFF. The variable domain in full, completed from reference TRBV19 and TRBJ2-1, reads DGGITQSPKYLFRKEGQNVTLSCEQNLNHDAMYWYRQDPGQGLRLIYYSQIVNDFQKGDIAEGYSVSREKKESFPLTVTSAQKNPTAFYLCASSMMSSHNEQFFGPGTRLTVL.

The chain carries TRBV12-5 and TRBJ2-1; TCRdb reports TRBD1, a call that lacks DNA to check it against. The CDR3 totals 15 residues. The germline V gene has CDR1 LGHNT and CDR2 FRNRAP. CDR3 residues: CAMEPHRGDYNEQFF.

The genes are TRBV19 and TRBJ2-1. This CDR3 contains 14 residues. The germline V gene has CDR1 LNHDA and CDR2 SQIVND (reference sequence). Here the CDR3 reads CASIGDSSYNEQFF.

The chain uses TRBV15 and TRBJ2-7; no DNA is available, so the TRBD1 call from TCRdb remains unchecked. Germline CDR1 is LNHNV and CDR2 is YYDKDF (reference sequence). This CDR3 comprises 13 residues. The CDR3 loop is CACRDANSYEQYF. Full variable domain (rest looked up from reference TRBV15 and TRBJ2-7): DAMVIQNPRYQVTQFGKPVTLSCSQTLNHNVMYWYQQKSSQAPKLLFHYYDKDFNNEADTPDNFQSRRPNTSFCFLDIRSPGLGDTAMYLCACRDANSYEQYFGPGTRLTVT.

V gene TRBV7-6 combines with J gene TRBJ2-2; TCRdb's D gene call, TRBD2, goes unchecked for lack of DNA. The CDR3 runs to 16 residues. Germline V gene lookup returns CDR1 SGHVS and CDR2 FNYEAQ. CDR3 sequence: CASSLLSGRHTGELFF.

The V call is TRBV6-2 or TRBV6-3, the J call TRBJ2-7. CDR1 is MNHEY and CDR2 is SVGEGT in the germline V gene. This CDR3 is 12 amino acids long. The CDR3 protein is CASMGISYEQYF.